The T cell receptor beta chain described here comes from a study of cytomegalovirus exposure and HLA in healthy donors. Study-wide results and limits: An analysis that came later showed most CMV-associated TCR beta chains appearing HLA-restricted. A previous analysis found most TCR beta V segments productive roughly 87% or roughly 30% of the time.

For this clone: Its antigen is as yet unknown.

In the PCR, 60 Vbeta and 13 Jbeta primers were used. TCRdb's copy holds only in-frame clones and misses some; the assay was immunoSEQ multiplex PCR. The table has roughly 100,000 clones, around 86% seen once. V lost 1 base and J lost 1, with 13 bases in between. The CDR3 is made up of 16 amino acids. Per the germline V gene, CDR1 is MGHRA and CDR2 is YSYEKL. V usage is TRBV4-1 and J usage is TRBJ1-1, with no clear D. The receptor was derived from a female donor in good health and CMV-seropositive. Specimen: PBMCs. The CDR3 bases are TGCGCCAGCAGCCAAGGGTACGGCAGGCCGAACACTGAAGCTTTCTTT. It codes for CASSQGYGRPNTEAFF.